This T cell receptor (beta chain) was sequenced during a study of regulatory and conventional T cells in RAG deficiency. With regard to this clone: What it binds is not known.

Germline values: CDR1 SGHRS, CDR2 YFSETQ. J lost 0 bases, V lost 0 bases, and 12 bases had no gene match. CDR3 size: 20 residues. Study-level points and caveats: Patient subsets had shorter CDR3s; Omenn Treg-Tconv overlap exceeded 85%.

Genomic DNA came from blood regulatory T cells gated CD4+ CD25-high CD127-low. Generated by immunoSEQ multiplex PCR, the TCRdb table keeps only in-frame clones and is missing some. The sample shows 9,500 to 15,000 clones, approximately 94% of them seen only once. This sample also appeared in a second study, on regulatory T cells. That report notes: Amplification used 52 TRBV primers and 13 TRBJ primers.

The J gene is TRBJ2-1, the V gene TRBV5-1; 10 positions agree with TRBD2. Sequenced: CD127- CD25+ CD4+ Tregs sorted from blood. The TCR originated in a human donor in good health. The CDR3 sequence is CASSLAPGSGGPRSYNEQFF. DNA for the CDR3: TGCGCCAGCAGCTTGGCCCCGGGTAGCGGGGGGCCACGCTCCTACAATGAGCAGTTCTTC.